The 27 T cell receptor beta chains presented below share a single source sample, sequenced in a study of regulatory T cells in long-lasting Graves disease. CDR3-region Arm-PCR and iRepertoire HTBI primers produced the TCR beta libraries. In TCRdb, the multiplex PCR reads were re-called with MiXCR into one record per CDR3 protein. The profile shows about 470,000 distinct CDR3 sequences, around 20% of them singletons. Time point specified: persistent/refractory GD, antithyroid drugs over 5 years with positive TRAb. From RNA extracted from PBMCs, the TCR library was made. The sample in question was peripheral blood mononuclear cells (PBMCs), obtained when the disease was refractory, from a patient treated with antithyroid drugs. These receptors all stem from a female donor with Graves disease.

Only a few counts were recorded for this clonotype. V gene TRBV27 combines with J gene TRBJ2-7; TRBD1 agrees at 10 bases. The CDR3 runs 16 residues. V was clipped by 3 bases and J by 6 bases; unmatched bases: 11. Germline CDR1 MNHEY, CDR2 SMNVEV (reference sequence). The CDR3 sequence is CASSFLPGQGSGEQYF. The CDR3 nucleotides are TGTGCCAGCAGTTTTCTCCCGGGACAGGGGTCGGGCGAGCAGTACTTC.

The chain links TRBV4-1 to TRBJ1-1; 8 nucleotides align to TRBD1. This CDR3 has 14 residues. Trimming cost V 1 base and J 5 bases; bases outside gene matches: 3. Germline V gene data show CDR1 as MGHRA and CDR2 as YSYEKL. The CDR3 DNA sequence: TGCGCCAGCAGCCAAGCTACAGGGGGGACTGAAGCTTTCTTT. Protein product: CASSQATGGTEAFF.

To note about this clonotype: This may come from a read error, since a much larger clone is one base off. Without the conserved terminal phenylalanine or tryptophan, this CDR3 likely stems from a read error. The genes are TRBV7-2 and TRBJ2-7; the D gene is possibly TRBD1 (6 bases). Trimming cost V 6 bases and J 3 bases, with 12 bases left between them. The CDR3 totals 13 residues. The germline CDR1 and CDR2 sequences are SGHTA and FQGNSA. CDR3 in amino acids: CASRYRAGYEQYL. The DNA for the CDR3 is TGTGCCAGCAGATACAGGGCAGGCTACGAGCAGTACCTC.

The rearrangement uses TRBV5-6 and TRBJ2-7; D is undetermined. Per the germline V gene, CDR1 is SGHDT and CDR2 is YYEEEE. CDR3 length: 15 amino acids. Trimming shortened V by 4 bases and J by 0 bases, and 14 bases separated the two germline ends. The CDR3 is CASSPDGLRSYEQYF. CDR3 nucleotides: TGTGCCAGCAGCCCGGACGGGCTACGCTCCTACGAGCAGTACTTC.

V is TRBV11-2 and J is TRBJ2-4, with 8 bases identical to TRBD2. Trimming took 1 base from V and 6 from J; bases not matched to a gene: 11. Germline V gives CDR1 SGHAT, CDR2 FQNNGV. CDR3 size: 17 residues. The CDR3 DNA reads TGTGCCAGCAGCTTAGTTGCGGGGGGCTCCGGAAGAAACATTCAGTACTTC. This translates into CASSLVAGGSGRNIQYF.

This clonotype appeared many times. The J gene is TRBJ2-7, the V gene TRBV12-3 or TRBV12-4; TRBD2 might be the D (5 bases). The CDR3 sequence is 12 residues long. Trimming shortened V by 4 bases and J by 1 base, and 5 bases separated the two germline ends. CDR3 residues: CASSWTSYEQYF. The CDR3 bases are TGTGCCAGCAGTTGGACTTCCTACGAGCAGTACTTC.

The chain carries TRBV10-2 and TRBJ2-7; TRBD1 is a possible D gene (6 bases). Per the germline V gene, CDR1 is WSHSY and CDR2 is SAAADI. The CDR3 is 17 residues long. The V end lost 3 bases, the J end lost 3 bases, and 21 bases lay between the germline ends. The CDR3 spells CASSDRRSRDKYYEQYF. CDR3 nucleotides: TGCGCCAGCAGTGATCGGAGGAGCCGGGACAAGTACTACGAGCAGTACTTC.

The rearrangement uses TRBV28 and TRBJ2-1, with D perhaps being TRBD1 or TRBD2 (5 bases each). The CDR3 is 13 residues long. Germline V gene data show CDR1 as MDHEN and CDR2 as SYDVKM. Trimming removed 10 bases from V and 7 bases from J, with 17 bases in between. CDR3 protein: CATRDPARNEQFF. The CDR3 DNA reads as TGTGCCACCCGGGACCCCGCGAGGAATGAGCAGTTCTTC. The variable domain in full, with the rest retrieved from reference TRBV28 and TRBJ2-1, is DVKVTQSSRYLVKRTGEKVFLECVQDMDHENMFWYRQDPGLGLRLIYFSYDVKMKEKGDIPEGYSVSREKKERFSLILESASTNQTSMYLCATRDPARNEQFFGPGTRLTVL.

This chain joins TRBV9 and TRBJ1-1; TRBD1 is a possible D gene (5 bases). The V and J ends lost 0 bases and 5 bases respectively, with 14 bases between them. The germline CDR1 and CDR2 sequences are SGDLS and YYNGEE. The CDR3 extends over 15 amino acids. CDR3 sequence reads: CASSVEGGGRTEAFF. The CDR3 DNA sequence: TGTGCCAGCAGCGTAGAGGGCGGGGGGAGAACTGAAGCTTTCTTT.

This clonotype was picked up many times. CDR3 loop: CASSFGTGYSPLHF. The CDR3 nucleotides read TGTGCCAGCAGCTTCGGGACGGGATATTCACCCCTCCACTTT. V usage is TRBV11-2 and J usage is TRBJ1-6, with a weak D call TRBD1 (5 bases). The CDR3 has 14 residues. Looked up from germline, CDR1 is SGHAT and CDR2 is FQNNGV. V was shortened by 3 bases and J by 8 bases, with 11 bases between the two germline ends.

V gene TRBV12-3 or TRBV12-4 combines with J gene TRBJ1-5, with 8 bases lining up with TRBD1. The CDR3 sequence is 15 residues long. With V trimmed by 6 bases and J by 6 bases, 10 bases remained unmatched. This CDR3 is CASSASRTGSQPQHF. The CDR3 DNA follows: TGTGCCAGCAGCGCTAGCCGGACAGGGAGTCAGCCCCAGCATTTT.

The chain recombines TRBV7-2 with TRBJ1-5, with D possibly TRBD1 on 6 matching bases. V lost 2 bases to trimming and J lost 6 bases, with 17 bases between them. Per germline, CDR1 SGHTA and CDR2 FQGNSA. The CDR3 covers 16 residues. CDR3 coding DNA: TGTGCCAGCAGCTTAAATAGGACAGAGATCCTTCAGCCCCAGCATTTT. Translated: CASSLNRTEILQPQHF. The complete variable domain, with remaining parts taken from reference TRBV7-2 and TRBJ1-5, reads GAGVSQSPSNKVTEKGKDVELRCDPISGHTALYWYRQSLGQGLEFLIYFQGNSAPDKSGLPSDRFSAERTGGSVSTLTIQRTQQEDSAVYLCASSLNRTEILQPQHFGDGTRLSIL.

This rearrangement joins TRBV7-6 to TRBJ2-5; D possibly corresponds to TRBD2 (6 bases). Germline V CDR1 and CDR2: SGHVS, FNYEAQ. This CDR3 has 16 amino acids. V shed 6 bases and J shed 3 bases, with 20 bases lying between them. The CDR3 here is CASRHRLRAGKETQYF. CDR3 in DNA: TGTGCCAGCAGACACCGGCTGCGGGCGGGAAAAGAGACCCAGTACTTC.

The genes are TRBV7-9 and TRBJ2-2; 9 bases line up with TRBD1. The CDR3 is 17 residues long. Losses at the gene ends were 5 bases for V and 4 bases for J; bases not matched to a gene: 11. Germline CDR1 is SEHNR and CDR2 is FQNEAQ (reference sequence). In nucleotides, the CDR3 is TGTGCCAGCAGCACCCCGGGACAGGGTTACGGCACCGGGGAGCTGTTTTTT. It codes for CASSTPGQGYGTGELFF.

This chain uses TRBV7-3 with TRBJ2-2, with D unresolved. Germline V gene sequence: CDR1 SGHTA, CDR2 FQGTGA. V lost 1 base, J lost 7 bases, and 7 bases lay in between. This CDR3 is built from 13 residues. The CDR3 is CASSLRGGGELFF. In nucleotides, the CDR3 is TGTGCCAGCAGCTTAAGGGGTGGCGGGGAGCTGTTTTTT.

This clonotype was observed many times. The rearrangement links TRBV7-2 to TRBJ2-5, with D possibly TRBD1 on 5 matching bases. In germline, CDR1 is SGHTA, CDR2 FQGNSA. Trimming left V 6 bases short and J 5 bases short, with 10 bases between. The CDR3 covers 12 residues. CDR3 nucleotide sequence: TGTGCCAGCAGTTTTTCAGGGGAGACCCAGTACTTC. Its translation is CASSFSGETQYF.

The chain couples TRBV27 to TRBJ2-7; D is tentatively TRBD1 or TRBD2 (5 bases each). Germline V CDR1 and CDR2: MNHEY, SMNVEV (reference sequence). The V gene lost 5 bases and the J gene lost 7 bases, with 18 bases spanning the gap. The CDR3 has 14 residues. The CDR3 loop reads CASSGLPLRGEQYF. CDR3 nucleotide sequence: TGTGCCAGCAGTGGCTTGCCCTTGAGGGGAGAGCAGTACTTC.

The chain is built from TRBV13 and TRBJ2-1; 12 bases fit TRBD2. The germline CDR1 and CDR2 sequences are PRHDT and FYEKMQ (reference sequence). The CDR3 sequence is 17 residues long. V trimming: 5 bases; J trimming: 6 bases; junction bases outside the gene matches: 11. The CDR3 spells CASSKTPLAGGVNEQFF. The CDR3 DNA reads TGTGCCAGCAGCAAGACTCCTCTAGCGGGAGGGGTCAATGAGCAGTTCTTC.

In regard to this clonotype: An end of the junction differs from the germline gene, which may be a read error. The V call is TRBV3-1, the J call TRBJ2-2; the D is unclear. CDR3 size: 13 residues. Per germline, CDR1 LGHDT and CDR2 YNNKEL (reference sequence). The CDR3 DNA sequence: TGTGCCGGCAGCCAAGATTTGGCGACAGAGCTGTTTTTT. This gives the protein CAGSQDLATELFF.

This clonotype was counted only a few times. This sequence joins TRBV20-1 and TRBJ2-7; D may be TRBD1 (5 bases). Germline V CDR1 and CDR2: DFQATT, SNEGSKA (reference sequence). V gave up 3 bases and J gave up 1 base, with 7 bases separating them. The CDR3 spans 12 residues. CDR3 nucleotides: TGCAGTGCTAGTGACAGTTCCTACGAGCAGTACTTC. The encoded protein is CSASDSSYEQYF.

This clonotype was seen repeatedly, ten times or more. The chain joins TRBV3-1 to TRBJ2-7; D unclear. Germline lookup yields CDR1 LGHDT and CDR2 YNNKEL (reference sequence). CDR3 size: 12 residues. Trimming shortened V by 4 bases and J by 4 bases, and 8 bases separated the two germline ends. CDR3 bases: TGTGCCAGCAGCCTAAGTAATTACGAGCAGTACTTC. Encoded protein: CASSLSNYEQYF.

This clonotype has just a few counts. The V gene is TRBV5-1, the J gene TRBJ2-1; 7 nucleotides match TRBD1. The CDR3 contains 14 residues. Germline CDR1 SGHRS, CDR2 YFSETQ. The ends lost 2 bases at V and 5 bases at J; junction bases unmatched: 4. The CDR3 protein is CASSFQDRNNEQFF. The DNA for the CDR3 is TGCGCCAGCAGCTTCCAGGACAGGAACAATGAGCAGTTCTTC.

Only a few counts were recorded for this clonotype. The chain employs TRBV18 and TRBJ2-3, with 9 nucleotides matching TRBD2. The CDR3 consists of 16 residues. Germline V gene sequence: CDR1 KGHSH, CDR2 LQKENI. With V trimmed by 8 bases and J by 1 base, 10 bases remained unmatched. The CDR3 protein is CASRRREGHGTDTQYF. The CDR3, as DNA: TGTGCCAGCCGCCGGCGGGAGGGCCACGGCACAGATACGCAGTATTTT.

With respect to this clonotype: One end of the junction varies from germline; a read error may be responsible. The CDR3 bases are TGTGCCAGCAGCTTGACAGTGAGGGGGCACACTGAAGCTTCCTTC. This translates into CASSLTVRGHTEASF. The chain carries TRBV7-2 and TRBJ1-1; 7 bases are a match to TRBD1. CDR1 is SGHTA and CDR2 is FQGNSA in the germline V gene. The CDR3 has 15 residues. The full variable domain, rest sourced from reference TRBV7-2 and TRBJ1-1, is GAGVSQSPSNKVTEKGKDVELRCDPISGHTALYWYRQSLGQGLEFLIYFQGNSAPDKSGLPSDRFSAERTGGSVSTLTIQRTQQEDSAVYLCASSLTVRGHTEASFGQGTRLTVV.

This clonotype was detected a few times. V is TRBV30 and J is TRBJ2-7; possibly TRBD2 for D (5 bases). Germline lookup yields CDR1 GTSNPN and CDR2 SVGIG (reference sequence). V was cut by 4 bases and J by 2 bases, with 18 bases left in between. This CDR3 has 15 amino acids. The CDR3 DNA is TGTGCCTGGACCCTAGCCGCAATGAGACCCTACGAGCAGTACTTC. It encodes CAWTLAAMRPYEQYF.

This clonotype was counted only a few times. This chain joins TRBV5-4 and TRBJ2-2, with 12 nucleotides matching TRBD1. Germline loops: CDR1 SGHNT, CDR2 YYREEE (reference sequence). This CDR3 is built from 17 residues. The V segment lost 4 bases and the J segment 8 bases; nucleotides outside the gene matches: 12. This CDR3 reads CASSTSPGQGAMGELFF. DNA of the CDR3: TGTGCCAGCAGCACGTCCCCGGGACAGGGGGCAATGGGGGAGCTGTTTTTT.

This clonotype was seen a handful of times. The missing conserved phenylalanine or tryptophan at the end of this CDR3 makes a read error likely. The limits of the CDR3 on the DNA are not certain, so only TCRdb's listed CDR3 is given. The V and J genes are TRBV30 and TRBJ1-1. Germline lookup yields CDR1 GTSNPN and CDR2 SVGIG (reference sequence). The CDR3 is made up of 13 amino acids, end residues included. The CDR3: CAWSVQGSSPVVL.